This T cell receptor (beta chain) came from a study of PD-1 blockade in classical Hodgkin lymphoma. Only in-frame clones appear in the TCRdb table, and some are missing; sequencing was by immunoSEQ multiplex PCR. This sample has some 30,000 clones, with over 60% found just once. The CDR3 contains 13 residues. In germline, CDR1 is SGHRS, CDR2 YFSETQ. The V and J ends lost 4 bases and 2 bases respectively, with 9 bases between them. Findings and caveats of the study: It was CD4+ TCR diversity, not CD8+, that rose significantly by C4D1.

Stated time point: cycle 4 day 1 (C4D1), after less than 7 weeks of nivolumab. The patients all showed relapse after autologous stem cell transplantation, while their brentuximab vedotin exposure varied. Best overall response was complete response, partial response or progressive disease in these relapsed/refractory classical Hodgkin lymphoma patients. Regarding this clone: What it recognizes is unknown.

The TCR comes from a human donor with classical Hodgkin lymphoma. The chain combines TRBV5-1 with TRBJ2-5, with D perhaps matching TRBD1 (5 bases). The sequenced sample was peripheral blood mononuclear cells (PBMCs), obtained before the fourth cycle of nivolumab. CDR3 residues: CASSVTGQETQYF. CDR3 sequence (DNA): TGCGCCAGCAGCGTTACAGGACAAGAGACCCAGTACTTC.